This paragraph reports one T cell receptor (beta chain). As yet, its antigen is unknown. CD4+ T cells that had been cultured provided DNA sequenced with the Oncomine TCR Beta short-read assay. TCRdb independently ran MiXCR on the PCR reads; one entry per CDR3 protein. The data hold approximately 20,000 distinct CDR3 sequences, with around three quarters observed a single time. This sample is part of a study of vaccination and CD4 T cells after COVID-19. Study outcomes and limitations: Median SARS-CoV-2-reactive clonotypes rose from approximately 21 to 40, not significantly.

Treatment specified: 10-day PBMC culture with coronavirus spike peptide pools or control peptides (ViraFEST assay). Before TCRs were sequenced, ViraFEST expanded antigen-specific T cells with peptide pools. PBMC cultures, at 1.5 million to 2.5 million cells per well, received 8 to 10 IU/ml IL-2 and about 9.3 ug/ml peptide pools. V was shortened by 0 bases and J by 9 bases, with 13 bases between the two germline ends. The CDR3 spans 14 residues. Germline V gives CDR1 SGHRS, CDR2 YFSETQ. Sequences were obtained from CD4+ T cells from blood, cultured in vitro. The sequence was obtained from a human donor who had recovered from COVID-19. The chain couples TRBV5-1 to TRBJ1-5; weak D call: TRBD1 (5 bases). The CDR3 bases are TGCGCCAGCAGCTTGGTAGGAGGGGAGACGCCCCAGCATTTT. This gives the protein CASSLVGGETPQHF. Using reference TRBV5-1 and TRBJ1-5 for the parts outside the CDR3, the full variable domain is KAGVTQTPRYLIKTRGQQVTLSCSPISGHRSVSWYQQTPGQGLQFLFEYFSETQRNKGNFPGRFSGRQFSNSRSEMNVSTLELGDSALYLCASSLVGGETPQHFGDGTRLSIL.